Sequencing of this TCR beta chain was carried out in a study of breast tumors, draining lymph nodes, adjacent tissues (TCRdb year 2016). The study in broad terms: Breast cancer patients provided tumor, adjacent nontumor tissue and axillary lymph nodes, and the study compared the TCR beta repertoires across these three sources. The study was designed to assess the relationships and possible T-cell exchange between tumor, surrounding tissue and draining lymph node repertoires in human breast cancer. Summary of the overall study and its limitations: Tumor T-cell repertoires showed less diversity than lymph node repertoires and more diversity than nontumor tissue repertoires, and tumor T-cell repertoires showed preferential V and J gene usage. The conclusion that tumor T cells originate in lymph nodes was framed as consistent with a hypothesis rather than directly demonstrated. Tumor and nontumor tissue repertoires were significantly more similar in luminal-like than in basal-like breast cancer. The data were judged consistent with most tumor T cells deriving from the lymph node and then expanding within tumor tissue.

About this clonotype itself: The specificity of this receptor is unknown. No base-level quality is on record; no much larger clone is a single base apart.

TCRdb names Illumina HiSeq 2000 as the instrument used. Multiplex PCR amplification was used to generate the TCR beta chain libraries. High-throughput sequencing was used to analyze the amplified TCR beta chain products. TCRdb reran the public reads through fastp at Q25 and MiXCR, keeping productive beta chains. Merged by CDR3 protein, the rows form single entries marked with the most common genes and DNA. This sample holds approximately 60,000 distinct CDR3 sequences; roughly 50% were observed only once. The ten most abundant clones make up approximately 19% of the sample. The sequencing sample was made of breast tumor tissue. The clonotype originates from a female donor with breast cancer. Some clones in this sample may be carry-over from other donors' samples.

The CDR3 is CSAGTDGNTYEQYF. The base sequence is TGCAGTGCCGGGACCGACGGAAACACCTACGAGCAGTACTTC. The chain employs TRBV20-1 and TRBJ2-7; the D element might be TRBD1 or TRBD2, as each aligns at 5 bases. Based on the germline V gene (reference sequence), the CDR1 and CDR2 sequences are DFQATT and SNEGSKA. The CDR3 numbers 14 residues from cysteine through phenylalanine. Solely the CDR3 DNA is kept, with 42 bases framed from the first base. Trimming costs V 6 bases and J 2 bases, and their ends lie 17 bases apart.